The sequence of this TCR beta chain was determined in a study of OX40 agonist ivuxolimab in advanced cancers. Whole-study context: Dosing consisted of intravenous ivuxolimab at 0.01 to 10 mg/kg every 2 weeks. Of mixed ages from about 20 to 80 and averaging about 65 years, the group was roughly 85% male.

Blood sampling took place at baseline, cycle 4 day 1, and cycle 7 day 1. The table came from immunoSEQ multiplex PCR; TCRdb's copy has only in-frame clones and leaves some out. In the table there are some 60,000 clones, about 90% of which are singletons. The clonotype comes from an adult with an advanced solid tumor such as melanoma, head and neck, liver or kidney cancer. Sequencing was performed on CD4+ or CD8+ T cells sorted from blood, taken in a trial of the OX40 agonist ivuxolimab.

CDR3 sequence (DNA): TGTGCCAGCAGTAGCGTCTCTGGGGCCAACGTCCTGACTTTC. It codes for CASSSVSGANVLTF. V gene TRBV28 combines with J gene TRBJ2-6; D is uncertain. In germline, CDR1 is MDHEN, CDR2 SYDVKM. CDR3 length: 14 residues. Trimming cost V 5 bases and J 0 bases, with 5 bases left between them.